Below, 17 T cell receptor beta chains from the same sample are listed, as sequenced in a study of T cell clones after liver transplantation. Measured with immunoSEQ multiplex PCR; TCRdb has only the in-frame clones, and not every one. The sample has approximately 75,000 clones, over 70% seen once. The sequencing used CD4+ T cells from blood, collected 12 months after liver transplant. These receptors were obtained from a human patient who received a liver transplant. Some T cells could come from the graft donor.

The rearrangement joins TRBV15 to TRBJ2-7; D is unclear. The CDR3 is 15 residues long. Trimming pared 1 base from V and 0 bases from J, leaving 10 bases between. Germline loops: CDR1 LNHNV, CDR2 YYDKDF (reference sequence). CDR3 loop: CATSRGLTSSYEQYF. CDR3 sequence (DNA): TGTGCCACCAGCAGAGGACTTACCAGCTCCTACGAGCAGTACTTC.

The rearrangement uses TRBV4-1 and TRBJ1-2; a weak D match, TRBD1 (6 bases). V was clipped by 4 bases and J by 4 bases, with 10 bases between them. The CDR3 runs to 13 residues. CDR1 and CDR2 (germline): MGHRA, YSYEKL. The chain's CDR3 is CASSPGGAYGYTF. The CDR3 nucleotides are TGCGCCAGCAGCCCTGGGGGGGCCTATGGCTACACCTTC.

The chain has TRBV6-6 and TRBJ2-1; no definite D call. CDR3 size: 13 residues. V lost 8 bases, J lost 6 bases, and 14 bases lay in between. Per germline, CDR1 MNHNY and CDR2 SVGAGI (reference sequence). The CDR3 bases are TGTGCCAGCTTTCAGCCTCCCGGCAATGAGCAGTTCTTC. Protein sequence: CASFQPPGNEQFF.

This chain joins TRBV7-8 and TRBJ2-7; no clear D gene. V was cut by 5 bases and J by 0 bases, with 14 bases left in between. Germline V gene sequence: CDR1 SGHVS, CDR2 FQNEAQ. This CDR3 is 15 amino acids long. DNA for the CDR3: TGTGCCAGCAGCCGCCGTAAGACCAACTCCTACGAGCAGTACTTC. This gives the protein CASSRRKTNSYEQYF.

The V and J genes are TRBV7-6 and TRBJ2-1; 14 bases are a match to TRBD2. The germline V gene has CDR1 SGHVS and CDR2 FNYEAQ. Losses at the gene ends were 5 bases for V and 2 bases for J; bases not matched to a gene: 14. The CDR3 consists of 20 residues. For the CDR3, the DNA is TGTGCCAGCAGCGGACTATCCGGGACTAGCGGGAGCGGGGCCTACAATGAGCAGTTCTTC. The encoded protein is CASSGLSGTSGSGAYNEQFF.

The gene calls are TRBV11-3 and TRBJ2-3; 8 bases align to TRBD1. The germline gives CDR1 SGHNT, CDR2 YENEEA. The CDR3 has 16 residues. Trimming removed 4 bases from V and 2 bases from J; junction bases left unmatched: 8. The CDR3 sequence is CASSSSRDRYTDTQYF. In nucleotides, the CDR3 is TGTGCCAGCAGCTCCTCCCGGGACAGGTACACAGATACGCAGTATTTT.

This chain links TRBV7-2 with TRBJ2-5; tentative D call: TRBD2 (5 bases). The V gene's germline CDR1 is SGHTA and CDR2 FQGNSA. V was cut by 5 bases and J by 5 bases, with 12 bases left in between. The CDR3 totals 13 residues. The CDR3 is CASSAGPPETQYF. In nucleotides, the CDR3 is TGTGCCAGCAGCGCGGGCCCCCCGGAGACCCAGTACTTC. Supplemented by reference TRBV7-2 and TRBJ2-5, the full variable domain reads GAGVSQSPSNKVTEKGKDVELRCDPISGHTALYWYRQSLGQGLEFLIYFQGNSAPDKSGLPSDRFSAERTGGSVSTLTIQRTQQEDSAVYLCASSAGPPETQYFGPGTRLLVL.

The CDR3 DNA follows: TGTGCCAGCAGCTCCCGACTAGCCACCTACGAGCAGTACTTC. Translation gives CASSSRLATYEQYF. This chain uses TRBV7-2 with TRBJ2-7; 7 nucleotides match TRBD2. Per germline, CDR1 SGHTA and CDR2 FQGNSA. Unmatched junction bases numbered 5, after V lost 4 bases and J lost 2 bases. The CDR3 length is 14 residues.

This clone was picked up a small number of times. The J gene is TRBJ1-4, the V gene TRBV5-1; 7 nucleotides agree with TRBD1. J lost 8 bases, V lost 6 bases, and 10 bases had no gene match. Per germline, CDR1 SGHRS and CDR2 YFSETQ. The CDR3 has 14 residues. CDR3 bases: TGCGCCAGCAAAACCGAGGGGGCAGGAGAAAAACTGTTTTTT. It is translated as CASKTEGAGEKLFF.

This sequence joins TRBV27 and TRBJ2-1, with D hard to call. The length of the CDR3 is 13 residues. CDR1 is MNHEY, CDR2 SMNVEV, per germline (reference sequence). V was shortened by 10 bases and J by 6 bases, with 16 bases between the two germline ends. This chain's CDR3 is CAIPPGVCNEQFF. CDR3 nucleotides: TGTGCCATCCCCCCCGGAGTGTGCAATGAGCAGTTCTTC.

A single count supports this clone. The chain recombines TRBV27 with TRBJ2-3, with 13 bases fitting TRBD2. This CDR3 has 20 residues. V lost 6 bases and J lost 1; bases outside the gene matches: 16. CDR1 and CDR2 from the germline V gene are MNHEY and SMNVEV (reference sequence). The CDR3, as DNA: TGTGCCAGCAGCCAAAGGACTAGCGGGAGCGTAGGGGCCCGCACAGATACGCAGTATTTT. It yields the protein CASSQRTSGSVGARTDTQYF.

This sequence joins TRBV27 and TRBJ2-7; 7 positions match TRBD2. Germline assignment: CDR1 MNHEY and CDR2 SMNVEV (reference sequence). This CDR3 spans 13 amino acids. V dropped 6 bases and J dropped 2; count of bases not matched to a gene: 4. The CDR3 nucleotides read TGTGCCAGCAGGGCTAGCGGAGCCTACGAGCAGTACTTC. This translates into CASRASGAYEQYF.

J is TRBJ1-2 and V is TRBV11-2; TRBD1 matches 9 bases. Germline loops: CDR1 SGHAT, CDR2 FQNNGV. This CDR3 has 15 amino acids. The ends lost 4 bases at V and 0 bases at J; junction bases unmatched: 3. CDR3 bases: TGTGCCAGCAGCTGGGGGACAGGGACTAACTATGGCTACACCTTC. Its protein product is CASSWGTGTNYGYTF.

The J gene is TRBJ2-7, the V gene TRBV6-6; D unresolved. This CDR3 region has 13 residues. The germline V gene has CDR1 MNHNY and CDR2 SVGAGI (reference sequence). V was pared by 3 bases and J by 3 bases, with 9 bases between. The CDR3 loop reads CASSYLQVYEQYF. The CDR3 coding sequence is TGTGCCAGCAGTTATCTCCAGGTCTACGAGCAGTACTTC.

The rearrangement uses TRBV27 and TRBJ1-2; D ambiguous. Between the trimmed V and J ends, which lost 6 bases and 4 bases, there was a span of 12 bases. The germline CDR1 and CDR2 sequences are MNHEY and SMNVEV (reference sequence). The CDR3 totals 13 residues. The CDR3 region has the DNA TGTGCCAGCAGGGAAAGGATGTCCTATGGCTACACCTTC. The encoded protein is CASRERMSYGYTF.

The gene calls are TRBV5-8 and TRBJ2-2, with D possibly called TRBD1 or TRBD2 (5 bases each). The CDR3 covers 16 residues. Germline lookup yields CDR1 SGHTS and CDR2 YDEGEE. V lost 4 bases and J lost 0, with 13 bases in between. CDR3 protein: CASSRVWGTNTGELFF. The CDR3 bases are TGTGCCAGCAGCAGGGTTTGGGGGACGAACACCGGGGAGCTGTTTTTT. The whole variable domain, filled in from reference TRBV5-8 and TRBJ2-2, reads EAGVTQSPTHLIKTRGQQATLRCSPISGHTSVYWYQQALGLGLQFLLWYDEGEERNRGNFPPRFSGRQFPNYSSELNVNALELEDSALYLCASSRVWGTNTGELFFGEGSRLTVL.

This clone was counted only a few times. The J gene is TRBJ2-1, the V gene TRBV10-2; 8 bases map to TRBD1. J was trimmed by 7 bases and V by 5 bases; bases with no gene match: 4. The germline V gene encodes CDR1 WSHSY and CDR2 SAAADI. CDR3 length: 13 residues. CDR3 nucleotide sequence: TGCGCCAGCAGTCCAAGGACAGGGAATGAGCAGTTCTTC. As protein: CASSPRTGNEQFF.